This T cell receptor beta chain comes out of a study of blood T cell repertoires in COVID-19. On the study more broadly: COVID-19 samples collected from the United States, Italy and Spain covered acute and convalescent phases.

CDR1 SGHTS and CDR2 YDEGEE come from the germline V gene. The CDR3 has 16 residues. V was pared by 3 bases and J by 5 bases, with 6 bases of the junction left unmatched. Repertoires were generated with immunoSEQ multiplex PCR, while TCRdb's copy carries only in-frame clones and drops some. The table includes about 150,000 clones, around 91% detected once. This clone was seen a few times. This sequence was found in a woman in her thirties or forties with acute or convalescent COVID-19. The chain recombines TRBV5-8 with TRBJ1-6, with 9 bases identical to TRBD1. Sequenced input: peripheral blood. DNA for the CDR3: TGTGCCAGCAGCTCCGACAGGGGGATTAATAATTCACCCCTCCACTTT. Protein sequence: CASSSDRGINNSPLHF. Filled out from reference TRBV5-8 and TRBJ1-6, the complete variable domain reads EAGVTQSPTHLIKTRGQQATLRCSPISGHTSVYWYQQALGLGLQFLLWYDEGEERNRGNFPPRFSGRQFPNYSSELNVNALELEDSALYLCASSSDRGINNSPLHFGNGTRLTVT.